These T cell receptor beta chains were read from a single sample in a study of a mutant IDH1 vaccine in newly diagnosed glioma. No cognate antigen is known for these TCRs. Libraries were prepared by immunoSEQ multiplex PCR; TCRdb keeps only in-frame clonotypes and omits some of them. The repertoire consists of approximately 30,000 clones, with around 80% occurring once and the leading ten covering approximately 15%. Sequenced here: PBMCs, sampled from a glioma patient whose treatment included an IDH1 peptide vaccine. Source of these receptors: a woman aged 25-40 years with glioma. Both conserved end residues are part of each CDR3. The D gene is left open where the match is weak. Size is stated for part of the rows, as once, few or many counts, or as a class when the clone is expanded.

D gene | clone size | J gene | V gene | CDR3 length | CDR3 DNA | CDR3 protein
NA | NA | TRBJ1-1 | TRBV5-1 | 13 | TGCGCCAGCAGCCCGGGGGCCATGACTGAAGCTTTCTTT | CASSPGAMTEAFF
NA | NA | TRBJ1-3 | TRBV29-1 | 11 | TGCAGCGGAGAAACAGGGAACACCATATATTTT | CSGETGNTIYF
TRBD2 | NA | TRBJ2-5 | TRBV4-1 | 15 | TGCGCCAGCAGCCAACCGACTAGCGGGGTTGAGACCCAGTACTTC | CASSQPTSGVETQYF
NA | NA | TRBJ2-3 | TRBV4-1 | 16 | TGCGCCAGCAGCCAAGTGCAGGTTACTAGCACAGATACGCAGTATTTT | CASSQVQVTSTDTQYF
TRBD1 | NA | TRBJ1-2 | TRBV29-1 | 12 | TGCAGCGTTCGTACAGGGGGATATGGCTACACCTTC | CSVRTGGYGYTF
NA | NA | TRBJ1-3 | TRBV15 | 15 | TGTGCCACCAGCAGAGATCGAGGTTGGCTTGACACCATATATTTT | CATSRDRGWLDTIYF
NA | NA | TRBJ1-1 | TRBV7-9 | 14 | TGTGCCAGCAGCTTAGAACAGCGGAACACTGAAGCTTTCTTT | CASSLEQRNTEAFF
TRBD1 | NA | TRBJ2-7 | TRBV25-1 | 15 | TGTGCCAGCATCGCCGGGACAGGGATTTCCTACGAGCAGTACTTC | CASIAGTGISYEQYF
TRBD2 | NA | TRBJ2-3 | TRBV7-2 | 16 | TGTGCCAGCAGCTTAGCTAGGGCGGGGGGGCGAGATACGCAGTATTTT | CASSLARAGGRDTQYF
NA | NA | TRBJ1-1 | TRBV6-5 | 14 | TGTACCACCGGGGCTTCGCCTATGAACACTGAAGCTTTCTTT | CTTGASPMNTEAFF
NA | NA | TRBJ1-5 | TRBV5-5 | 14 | TGTGCCAGCAGCTTGTTGTATGGCAATCAGCCCCAGCATTTT | CASSLLYGNQPQHF
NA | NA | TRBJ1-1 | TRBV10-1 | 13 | TGCGCCAGCAGTGAAAGGGGAATCACTGAAGCTTTCTTT | CASSERGITEAFF
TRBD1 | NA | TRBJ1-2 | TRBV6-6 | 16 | TGTGCCAGTTGGACCGGGACAGGGGGCCTCGACTATGGCTACACCTTC | CASWTGTGGLDYGYTF
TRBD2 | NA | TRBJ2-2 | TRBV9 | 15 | TGTGCCAGCAGCCTTGCCTCAGCGGGGGCCGGGGAGCTGTTTTTT | CASSLASAGAGELFF
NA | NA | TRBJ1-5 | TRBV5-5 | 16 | TGTGCCAGCAGCTTGGGGCTAGGCCAGGGCAATCAGCCCCAGCATTTT | CASSLGLGQGNQPQHF
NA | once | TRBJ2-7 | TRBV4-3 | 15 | TGCGCCAGCAGCCAAGACGGTCTAGGATCCTACGAGCAGTACTTC | CASSQDGLGSYEQYF
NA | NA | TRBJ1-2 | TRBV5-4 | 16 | TGTGCCAGCAGCTTGGGGCCCGGGACGGAAGCCTATGGCTACACCTTC | CASSLGPGTEAYGYTF
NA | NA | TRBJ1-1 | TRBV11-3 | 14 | TGTGCCAGCAGCTTACAGGGTGTTATGACTGAAGCTTTCTTT | CASSLQGVMTEAFF
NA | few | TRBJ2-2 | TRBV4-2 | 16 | TGTGCCAGCAGCCAAGATGGTGGCCCGAACACCGGGGAGCTGTTTTTT | CASSQDGGPNTGELFF
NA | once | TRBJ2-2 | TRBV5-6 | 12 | TGTGCCAGCAGCGACCATACCGGGGAGCTGTTTTTT | CASSDHTGELFF
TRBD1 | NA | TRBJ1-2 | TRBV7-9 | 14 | TGTGCCAGCAGCCCCGGGACAGGGTCGTATGGCTACACCTTC | CASSPGTGSYGYTF
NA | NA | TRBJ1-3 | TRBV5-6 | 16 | TGTGCCAGCAGCCCCGGAGAGCTGGGCGGTGGAAACACCATATATTTT | CASSPGELGGGNTIYF
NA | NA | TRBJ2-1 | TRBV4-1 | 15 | TGCGCCAGCAGCCAAGGTGGCACCCTCTACAATGAGCAGTTCTTC | CASSQGGTLYNEQFF
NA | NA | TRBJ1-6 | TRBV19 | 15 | TGTGCCAGTAGTATGGAGGGCTCGTTTAATTCACCCCTCCACTTT | CASSMEGSFNSPLHF
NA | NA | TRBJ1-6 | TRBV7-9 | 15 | TGTGCCAGCAGTTTCCAGGGGACTGATAATTCACCCCTCCACTTT | CASSFQGTDNSPLHF
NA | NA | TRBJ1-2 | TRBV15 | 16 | TGTGCCACCAGCCCGCGTTATAACAGGGACCCCGATGGCTACACCTTC | CATSPRYNRDPDGYTF
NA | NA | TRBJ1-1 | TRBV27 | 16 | TGTGCCAGCTTGAACCGGGCGACCACTATGAACACTGAAGCTTTCTTT | CASLNRATTMNTEAFF
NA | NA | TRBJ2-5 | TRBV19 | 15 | TGTGCCAGTAGCATCGTTGGTGGGGACCCGCGGACCCAGTACTTC | CASSIVGGDPRTQYF
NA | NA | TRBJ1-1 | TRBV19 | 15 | TGTGCCAGTAGTACCAGGGTGTTTTCTCGAACTGAAGCTTTCTTT | CASSTRVFSRTEAFF
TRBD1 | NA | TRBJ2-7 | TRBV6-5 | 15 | TGTGCCAGCAGTTACTCGGGGACAGGACCTTACGAGCAGTACTTC | CASSYSGTGPYEQYF
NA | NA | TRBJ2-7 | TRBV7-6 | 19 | TGTGCCAGCAGCCCCCCAACAATCGAAACAGCCGACTACACCTACGAGCAGTACTTC | CASSPPTIETADYTYEQYF
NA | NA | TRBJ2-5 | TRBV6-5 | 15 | TGTGCCAGCAGTTCGGGAGGGGGCGACCAAGAGACCCAGTACTTC | CASSSGGGDQETQYF
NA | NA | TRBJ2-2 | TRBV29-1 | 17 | TGCAGCGTTGAAGGGGAGGCCAAGACGGGCGGTTTAGGGGAGCTGTTTTTT | CSVEGEAKTGGLGELFF
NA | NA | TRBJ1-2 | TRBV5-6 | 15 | TGTGCCAGCAGCTCGTCCACAGGGATTCGGTATGGCTACACCTTC | CASSSSTGIRYGYTF
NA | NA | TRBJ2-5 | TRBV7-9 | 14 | TGTGCCAGCAGCCCCCCTAAGAGCCAAGAGACCCAGTACTTC | CASSPPKSQETQYF
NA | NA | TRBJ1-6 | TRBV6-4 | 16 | TGTGCCAGCAGTGAGTCTCCCGGCTCACGAGGATCACCCCTCCACTTT | CASSESPGSRGSPLHF